The subject of this entry is one T cell receptor beta chain. What it binds is not known. TCRdb analysed the RT-PCR reads with MiXCR anew, one entry per CDR3 protein. The sample records about 310,000 distinct CDR3 sequences, approximately 20% being singletons. This sample was taken from a study of response to subunit inactivated influenza vaccine. CDR1 and CDR2 from the germline V gene are MNHEY and SVGAGI. The germline V and J ends were trimmed by 0 bases and 2 bases, with 10 bases remaining between them. The length of the CDR3 is 16 residues. Study observations and caveats: Each seasonal influenza vaccination recruits few new T cells, the authors suggested.

This TCR was sampled from a man between 50 and 75 years old who received an inactivated influenza vaccine. The source was PBMCs from blood, collected about 20 months after vaccination. The chain has TRBV6-5 and TRBJ2-2, with D possibly TRBD2 on 5 matching bases. This CDR3 is CASSYSRADNTGELFF. DNA of the CDR3: TGTGCCAGCAGTTACTCGAGAGCGGATAACACCGGGGAGCTGTTTTTT.